The T cell receptor beta chain under discussion was sequenced for a study of blood T cells in healthy people across ages. Background on the study: Capture by template switching was about one barcoded beta molecule per two T cells.

It was with a sample-barcoded 5' primer and a J-beta primer mix that a second PCR of about 7 to 12 cycles was run. TCRdb redid the calling of the 5' RACE reads with MiXCR, one entry per CDR3 protein. In the table there are roughly 1,000,000 distinct CDR3 sequences, under 30% of which are singletons. Germline CDR1 and CDR2: MDHEN and SYDVKM. There are 16 residues in the CDR3. Trimming took off 6 bases at V and 4 bases at J, with 19 bases between the two ends. The sample was also reused in another study, on T cells of mothers and their children.

This sequence was found in a girl aged 2 to 10 in good health. Sequencing used blood. This chain connects TRBV28 to TRBJ2-1; D possibly matches TRBD1 or TRBD2 (6 bases each). This CDR3 is CASSWGVRGQYNEQFF. The CDR3 DNA reads TGTGCCAGCAGCTGGGGGGTCAGGGGCCAATACAATGAGCAGTTCTTC. Complete variable domain (other parts from reference TRBV28 and TRBJ2-1): DVKVTQSSRYLVKRTGEKVFLECVQDMDHENMFWYRQDPGLGLRLIYFSYDVKMKEKGDIPEGYSVSREKKERFSLILESASTNQTSMYLCASSWGVRGQYNEQFFGPGTRLTVL.